The 5 T cell receptor beta chains below were found in one sample sequenced in a study of blood T cell repertoires in COVID-19. Clones were read by immunoSEQ multiplex PCR, and TCRdb kept only the in-frame ones, dropping some. The sample includes about 160,000 clones, 85% to 90% seen only once; the top ten take 6% to 8.5%. Sequenced input: PBMCs or T cells enriched from blood (not recorded which). All receptors derive from a woman aged 50 to 60 who had recovered from COVID-19.

The genes are TRBV5-4 and TRBJ2-3; TRBD2 agrees at 8 bases. The trim removed 0 bases at V and 5 bases at J, leaving 5 bases unmatched. The CDR3 is 15 amino acids. The V gene's germline CDR1 is SGHNT and CDR2 YYREEE (reference sequence). DNA for the CDR3: TGTGCCAGCAGCTTGGAAGGGACTAGGGTAGATACGCAGTATTTT. Amino acid sequence: CASSLEGTRVDTQYF.

V usage is TRBV9 and J usage is TRBJ1-5; 7 nucleotides match TRBD1. There are 17 residues in the CDR3. Germline CDR1 is SGDLS and CDR2 is YYNGEE. V shed 0 bases, J shed 3 bases, and the junction held 9 bases outside the gene matches. Here the CDR3 DNA reads TGTGCCAGCAGCGTAGCTGTTAACAGGGGATTCAATCAGCCCCAGCATTTT. It encodes CASSVAVNRGFNQPQHF. Looking up the rest from reference TRBV9 and TRBJ1-5 gives the full variable domain: DSGVTQTPKHLITATGQRVTLRCSPRSGDLSVYWYQQSLDQGLQFLIQYYNGEERAKGNILERFSAQQFPDLHSELNLSSLELGDSALYFCASSVAVNRGFNQPQHFGDGTRLSIL.

The chain combines TRBV2 with TRBJ1-2; D unresolved. V was clipped by 4 bases and J by 4 bases, with 13 bases between them. Germline CDR1 reads SNHLY; CDR2 reads FYNNEI. CDR3 length: 14 residues. DNA for the CDR3: TGTGCCAGCAGTGTCGGTGGGGAGGTCTATGGCTACACCTTC. Translated, it gives CASSVGGEVYGYTF.

The chain recombines TRBV19 with TRBJ1-5; 11 bases align to TRBD1. CDR3 length equals 15 residues. CDR1 is LNHDA and CDR2 is SQIVND in the germline V gene (reference sequence). Losses at the gene ends were 7 bases for V and 6 bases for J; bases not matched to a gene: 8. In DNA form, the CDR3 reads TGTGCCAGTACCTTGGACAGGGGGCAGGGTCAGCCCCAGCATTTT. Amino acids: CASTLDRGQGQPQHF.

V gene TRBV24-1 combines with J gene TRBJ1-3, with a weak D call TRBD1 (5 bases). CDR1 and CDR2 (germline): KGHDR, SFDVKD. The CDR3 contains 16 residues. V lost 1 base and J lost 0, with 9 bases in between. The CDR3 reads CATSDFQGDSGNTIYF. The CDR3 coding sequence is TGTGCCACCAGTGATTTTCAGGGCGACTCTGGAAACACCATATATTTT.